What follows is one T cell receptor (beta chain) and its context. Generated by immunoSEQ multiplex PCR, the TCRdb table keeps only in-frame clones and is missing some. Among roughly 320,000 clones listed, more than 90% were seen once. These data originate in a study of blood T cell repertoires in COVID-19. Trimming left V 2 bases short and J 8 bases short, with 19 bases between. From germline, CDR1 is MNHEY and CDR2 SVGAGI. This CDR3 contains 16 residues. The TCR originated in a woman aged 30 to 39 who had been exposed to COVID-19. Source material: PBMCs or T cells enriched from blood (not recorded which). The J gene is TRBJ2-1, the V gene TRBV6-5; maybe TRBD2 (7 bases). CDR3 amino acids: CASSYGGGRPTDEQFF. The DNA for the CDR3 is TGTGCCAGCAGTTACGGGGGGGGGCGTCCTACGGATGAGCAGTTCTTC.